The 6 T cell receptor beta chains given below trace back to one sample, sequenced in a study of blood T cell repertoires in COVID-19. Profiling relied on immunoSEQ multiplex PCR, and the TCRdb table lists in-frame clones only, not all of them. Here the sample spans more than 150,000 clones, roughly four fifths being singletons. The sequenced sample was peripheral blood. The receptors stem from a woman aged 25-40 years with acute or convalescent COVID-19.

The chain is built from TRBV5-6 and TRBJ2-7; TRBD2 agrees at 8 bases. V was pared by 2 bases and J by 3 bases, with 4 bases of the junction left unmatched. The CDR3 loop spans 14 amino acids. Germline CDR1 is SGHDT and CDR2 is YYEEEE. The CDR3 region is CASSFSAGGYEQYF. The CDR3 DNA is TGTGCCAGCAGCTTCTCTGCGGGGGGCTACGAGCAGTACTTC.

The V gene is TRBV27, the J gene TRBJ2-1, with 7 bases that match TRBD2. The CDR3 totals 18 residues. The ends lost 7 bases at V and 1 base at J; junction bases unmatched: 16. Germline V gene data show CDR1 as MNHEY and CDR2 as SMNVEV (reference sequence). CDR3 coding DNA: TGTGCCAGCAAACTCGAGGCCGGGGGGAGTGGGTCCTACAATGAGCAGTTCTTC. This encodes CASKLEAGGSGSYNEQFF.

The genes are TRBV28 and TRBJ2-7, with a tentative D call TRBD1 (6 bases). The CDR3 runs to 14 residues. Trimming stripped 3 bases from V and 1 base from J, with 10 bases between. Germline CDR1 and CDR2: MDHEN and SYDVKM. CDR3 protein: CASSFFGQSYEQYF. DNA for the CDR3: TGTGCCAGCAGTTTTTTCGGACAGTCCTACGAGCAGTACTTC.

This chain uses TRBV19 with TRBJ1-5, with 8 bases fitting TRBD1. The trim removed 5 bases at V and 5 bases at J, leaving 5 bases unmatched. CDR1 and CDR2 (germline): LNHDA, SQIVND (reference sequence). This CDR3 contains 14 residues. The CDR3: CASSLDRDYQPQHF. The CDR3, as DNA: TGTGCCAGTAGTTTGGACAGGGATTATCAGCCCCAGCATTTT.

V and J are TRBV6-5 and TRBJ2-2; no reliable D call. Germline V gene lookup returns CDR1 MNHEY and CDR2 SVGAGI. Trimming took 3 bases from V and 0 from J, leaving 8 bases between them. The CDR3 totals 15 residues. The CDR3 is CASSYFTTNTGELFF. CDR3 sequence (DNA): TGTGCCAGCAGTTATTTCACAACGAACACCGGGGAGCTGTTTTTT.

The CDR3: CASSAMVGTEAFF. In DNA form, the CDR3 reads TGTGCCAGCAGCGCAATGGTCGGTACTGAAGCTTTCTTT. J is TRBJ1-1 and V is TRBV7-2; D is unresolved. This CDR3 contains 13 residues. From germline, CDR1 is SGHTA and CDR2 FQGNSA. V was cut by 5 bases and J by 5 bases, with 12 bases left in between.